The source of this TCR beta chain is a study of T cells in pancreatic ductal adenocarcinoma. No neoadjuvant therapy was given to the selected pancreatic ductal adenocarcinoma patients before their surgery. Study observations and caveats: Tumor samples had fewer productive templates and approximately 7.9-fold fewer unique clonotypes than blood. The resected pancreatic cancer cohort was biased toward the minority with early-stage disease. Tumors hold more CD45RO+ effector T cells, which may bias toward lower diversity. Tumor and blood clonality did not differ significantly, about 0.112 versus 0.072.

Germline V CDR1 and CDR2: SGDLS, YYNGEE. The CDR3 extends over 14 amino acids. V was trimmed by 7 bases and J by 0 bases, leaving 13 bases between them. Assay: immunoSEQ multiplex PCR; the TCRdb copy retains only in-frame clones and omits some. The data contain approximately 19,000 clones, around nine tenths of them singletons. Regarding this clone: What it binds is not known.

The sequence came from a human donor with pancreatic ductal adenocarcinoma. Sequenced sample: PBMCs. This chain joins TRBV9 and TRBJ1-1, with D perhaps matching TRBD1 (6 bases). In DNA form, the CDR3 reads TGTGCCAGCGCCCGGGGGGGCATGAACACTGAAGCTTTCTTT. Translating it yields CASARGGMNTEAFF.